This T cell receptor (beta chain) was captured by sequencing in a study of CD8+ T cells in alopecia areata. Study-level findings and limits: Tofacitinib significantly decreased scalp clonality and expanded CD8+ clones among top 100.

Treatment defined: oral pan-JAK inhibitor, 5-10 mg twice daily. Concerning this clone: Antigen: not known.

Isolated RNA was reverse transcribed into cDNA used as the sequencing template. The table came from immunoSEQ multiplex PCR; TCRdb's copy has only in-frame clones and leaves some out. The sample holds approximately 210,000 clones, under 70% seen once. Germline loops: CDR1 SQVTM, CDR2 ANQGSEA. The V end was cut by 6 bases, the J end by 1 base, with 10 bases between. The CDR3 is 13 amino acids. The sample was CD4+ T cells sorted from blood, taken around week 44, from a patient treated with tofacitinib. The TCR originated in a human donor with alopecia areata. V gene TRBV29-1 combines with J gene TRBJ2-4; D is undetermined. The CDR3 DNA is TGCAGCGTGCTACTCGTTGCCAAAAACATTCAGTACTTC. This encodes CSVLLVAKNIQYF.